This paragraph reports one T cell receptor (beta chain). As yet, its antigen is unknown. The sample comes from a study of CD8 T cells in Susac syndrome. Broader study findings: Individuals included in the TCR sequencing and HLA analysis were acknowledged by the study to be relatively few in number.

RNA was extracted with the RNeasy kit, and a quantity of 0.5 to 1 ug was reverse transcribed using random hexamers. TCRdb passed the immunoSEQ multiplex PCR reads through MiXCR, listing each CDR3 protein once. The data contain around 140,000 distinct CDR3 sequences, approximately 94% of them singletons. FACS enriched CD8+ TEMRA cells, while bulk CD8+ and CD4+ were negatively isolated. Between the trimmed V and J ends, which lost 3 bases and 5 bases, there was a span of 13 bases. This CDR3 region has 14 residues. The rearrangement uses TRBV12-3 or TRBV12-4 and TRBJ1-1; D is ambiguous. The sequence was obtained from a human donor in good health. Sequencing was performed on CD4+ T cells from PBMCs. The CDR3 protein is CASSFQARETEAFF. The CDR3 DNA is TGTGCCAGCAGTTTCCAGGCACGGGAAACTGAAGCTTTCTTT.